The T cell receptor (beta chain) under discussion was sequenced for a study of response to subunit inactivated influenza vaccine. Study conclusions and caveats: Only a handful of new T cells, the authors suggested, are recruited with each seasonal influenza vaccination.

On this clonotype: The target antigen is unknown.

A single record per CDR3 protein comes from TCRdb applying MiXCR to the RT-PCR reads. The sample gives around 480,000 distinct CDR3 sequences, approximately 10% of which show up once; approximately 12% is in the top ten. The CDR3 is 15 amino acids. V lost 7 bases and J 2 bases, leaving 12 bases between the germline ends. Germline CDR1 SNHLY, CDR2 FYNNEI. The gene calls are TRBV2 and TRBJ1-6; D is perhaps TRBD1 (6 bases). The source is a man aged 45-65 years who received an inactivated influenza vaccine. Here the sequenced sample was PBMCs from blood, taken 45 days after vaccination. The DNA of the CDR3 is TGTGCCAGCACGGGGGGGGCTGCCTATAATTCACCCCTCCACTTT. Protein sequence: CASTGGAAYNSPLHF.